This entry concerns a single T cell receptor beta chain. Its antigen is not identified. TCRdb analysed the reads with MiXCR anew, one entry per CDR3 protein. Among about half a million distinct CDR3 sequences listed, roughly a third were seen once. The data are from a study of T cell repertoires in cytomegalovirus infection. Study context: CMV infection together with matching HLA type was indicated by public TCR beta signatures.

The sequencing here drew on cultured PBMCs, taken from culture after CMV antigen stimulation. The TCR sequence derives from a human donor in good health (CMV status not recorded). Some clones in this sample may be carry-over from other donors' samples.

This CDR3 is CASRIYQTGAADTQYF. CDR3 DNA sequence: TGTGCCAGCAGAATCTATCAGACAGGGGCGGCAGATACGCAGTATTTT. The chain uses TRBV27 and TRBJ2-3; 8 bases map to TRBD1. This CDR3 spans 16 amino acids. The germline V gene has CDR1 MNHEY and CDR2 SMNVEV (reference sequence). With 6 bases clipped from V and 4 bases from J, the junction kept 12 bases outside the gene matches.